Listed below are T cell receptor beta chains from one sample, sequenced in a study of identical twins. TCRdb used MiXCR to reprocess the 5' RACE reads, holding one entry per CDR3 protein. The profile shows around 490,000 distinct CDR3 sequences, roughly an eighth of them singletons. These sequences were also reported in another study, on yellow fever vaccine responses in identical twins.

The sample taken for sequencing was CD4+ T cells sorted from blood. The receptors were gathered from a woman under 30 in good health. The CDR3 runs from the conserved cysteine through the conserved F or W. D genes are given only for firm matches. For some rows the clone size is stated as once, few or many, or as a class when expanded; others skip it.

D gene,clone size,J gene,V gene,CDR3 DNA,CDR3 protein
TRBD1,.,TRBJ2-4,TRBV20-1,TGCAGTGCCCCCGAGCGGACAGGGAGAAACATTCAGTACTTC,CSAPERTGRNIQYF
.,.,TRBJ2-2,TRBV10-3,TGTGCCATCAGGTTGGGCGGAGTAGAAAACACCGGGGAGCTGTTTTTT,CAIRLGGVENTGELFF
TRBD2,many,TRBJ2-7,TRBV6-2/TRBV6-3,TGTGCCAGCAGTCAAGGGACTAGCGGGATCTCCTACGAGCAGTACTTC,CASSQGTSGISYEQYF
.,few,TRBJ1-2,TRBV20-1,TGCAGTCCTAGGGGGTCCGGGAACTATGGCTACACCTTC,CSPRGSGNYGYTF
.,.,TRBJ2-2,TRBV12-5,TGTGCTAGTGGTTTCATCCCCACGGTTACGAACACCGGGGAGCTGTTTTTT,CASGFIPTVTNTGELFF
TRBD2,once,TRBJ2-7,TRBV7-2,TGTGCCAGCAGCCAGACTAGCACATCCTACGAGCAGTACTTC,CASSQTSTSYEQYF
.,few,TRBJ2-1,TRBV3-1,TGTGCCAGCAGCCAATCCCCCGCATCAGATGAGCAGTTCTTC,CASSQSPASDEQFF
TRBD1,few,TRBJ2-7,TRBV20-1,TGCAGTGCTGCTCGACAGGGTCGGGAGCAGTACTTC,CSAARQGREQYF
TRBD2,once,TRBJ2-3,TRBV20-1,TGCTGTGCTAGTGATCCCATTTTACTAGCGGGAGTTGCAGATACGCAGTATTTT,CCASDPILLAGVADTQYF
TRBD1,many,TRBJ2-7,TRBV12-3/TRBV12-4,TGTGCCAGCAGTTTCCAACAGGGGCGATCCTACGAGCAGTACTTC,CASSFQQGRSYEQYF
.,many,TRBJ1-2,TRBV20-1,TGCAGTGCACCTCATACCCTGGGTGGCTATGGCTACACCTTC,CSAPHTLGGYGYTF
TRBD1,.,TRBJ2-1,TRBV9,TGTGCCAGCAGCGTCGGGACAGGGGAGGCCTCCTCCTACAATGAGCAGTTCTTC,CASSVGTGEASSYNEQFF
TRBD1,.,TRBJ2-5,TRBV25-1,TGTGCCAGCAGTGCCCGGGACAGGGGGCTTTGGGAGACCCAGTACTTC,CASSARDRGLWETQYF
.,many,TRBJ2-1,TRBV10-3,TGTGCCACCATAAGGGGGGGCGGAGGGTCCCCGGAGAATGAGCAGTTCTTC,CATIRGGGGSPENEQFF
.,.,TRBJ1-1,TRBV20-1,TGCAGTGCTACATACTCGTCGGGAAACACTGAAGCTTTCTTT,CSATYSSGNTEAFF
.,.,TRBJ2-1,TRBV19,TGTGCCAGTAGTCCGCGAATGGGATACAATGAGCAGTTCTTC,CASSPRMGYNEQFF
.,few,TRBJ2-7,TRBV15,TGTGCCACCAGCAGAACCAGGTTACGGGTCGGGATATACGAGCAGTACTTC,CATSRTRLRVGIYEQYF
.,few,TRBJ2-7,TRBV15,TGTGCCACCAGCAGAGCGTCCGTTTCCGAGCAGTACTTC,CATSRASVSEQYF
TRBD1,.,TRBJ2-5,TRBV28,TGTGCCAGCAGTTCGACGACAGGGTTCCAAGAGACCCAGTACTTC,CASSSTTGFQETQYF
.,many,TRBJ2-4,TRBV4-2,TGTGCCAGCAGCCAGGGACTGCAAAACATTCAGTACTTC,CASSQGLQNIQYF
.,.,TRBJ2-7,TRBV30,TGTGCCTGGGCTTTGGGGCAGGGCCCCTCCTACGAGCAGTACTTC,CAWALGQGPSYEQYF
.,few,TRBJ1-2,TRBV29-1,TGCAGCGTGGCACAGGGTTTGGACTATGGCTACACCTTC,CSVAQGLDYGYTF
.,.,TRBJ2-7,TRBV7-2,TGTGCCAGCAGCACCCAACCGGGACAAAGCTACGAGCAGTACTTC,CASSTQPGQSYEQYF